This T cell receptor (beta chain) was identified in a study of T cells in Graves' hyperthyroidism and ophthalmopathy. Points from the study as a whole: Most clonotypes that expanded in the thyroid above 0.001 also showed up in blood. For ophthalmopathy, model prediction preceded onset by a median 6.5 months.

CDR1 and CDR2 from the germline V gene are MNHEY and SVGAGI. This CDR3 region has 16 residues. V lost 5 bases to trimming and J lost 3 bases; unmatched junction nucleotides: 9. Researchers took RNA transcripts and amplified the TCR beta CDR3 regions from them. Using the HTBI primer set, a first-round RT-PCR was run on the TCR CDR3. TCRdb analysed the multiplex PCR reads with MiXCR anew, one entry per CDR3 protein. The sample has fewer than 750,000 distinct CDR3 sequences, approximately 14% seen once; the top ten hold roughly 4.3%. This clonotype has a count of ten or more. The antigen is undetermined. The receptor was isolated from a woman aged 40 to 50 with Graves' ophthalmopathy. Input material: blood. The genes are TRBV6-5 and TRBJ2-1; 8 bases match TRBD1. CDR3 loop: CASSPRTGTGYNEQFF. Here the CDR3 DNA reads TGTGCCAGCAGTCCGCGGACAGGGACGGGCTACAATGAGCAGTTCTTC.